This T cell receptor (beta chain) was retrieved from a study of T cell repertoires in cytomegalovirus infection (dated by TCRdb to the late 2010s). With respect to the entire study: Recently identified HLA-C-restricted CMV epitopes, whose presentation resists viral immunomodulation, were targeted by peptide stimulations together with well-studied HLA-B-restricted epitopes. Donor HLA type was relevant to the analysis, as public TCR beta signatures indicated carriage of CMV infection together with the matching HLA type.

The paper as a whole reports these results and caveats: In both this cohort and an independent cohort of more than 350 donors, the cumulative frequency of public TCR beta family members distinguished carriers of CMV infection plus the relevant HLA type. In the ex vivo response, HLA-C-restricted CMV-specific TCR beta clonotypes were dominant, and in two of eight donors the single most frequent clonotype came from this HLA-C-restricted group.

Reads for this sample came from an Illumina HiSeq 1500. TCRdb reworked the public reads: Q25 trimming with fastp, MiXCR clone assembly, productive beta chains retained. Each entry merges the rows of one CDR3 protein and shows their most common DNA and genes. The sample table lists roughly 990,000 distinct CDR3 sequences, less than 35% of them with a count of one. The ten largest account for over 12% of the sample. Between the V and J ends, shortened by 5 bases and 1 base respectively, the junction contains 9 bases. The CDR3 contains 14 residues, cysteine and phenylalanine counted. CDR3 DNA only is kept here, 42 bases in frame from base 1. Via the germline V gene, CDR1 is SGHVS and CDR2 FQNEAQ. The treatment or condition label corresponds to: in vitro stimulation with specific CMV peptide epitopes to enrich CMV-specific T cells. This clonotype was seen ten or more times. Its antigen remains undetermined. No clone much larger than this one lies a single base away; base qualities are absent.

The receptor was isolated from a human donor in good health (CMV status not recorded). Some clones in this sample may be carry-over from other donors' samples. The source material was cultured CD8+ T cells from PBMCs, sampled from culture after CMV antigen stimulation. The chain links TRBV7-8 with TRBJ2-4, with the D gene not clear enough to name. The CDR3 loop reads CASSTPRAKNIQYF. The sequence in DNA is TGTGCCAGCAGCACTCCAAGGGCCAAAAACATTCAGTACTTC.